This entry lists 10 T cell receptor beta chains sequenced from one sample in a study of vaccination and CD4 T cells after COVID-19. Researchers used the Oncomine TCR Beta short-read assay to sequence DNA from cultured CD4+ T cells. Each CDR3 protein is one row after TCRdb ran MiXCR on the PCR reads. The sample holds some 8,300 distinct CDR3 sequences, 35% to 40% seen once. Treatment reported: roughly nine-day PBMC culture with coronavirus spike peptide pools or control peptides (ViraFEST assay). CD4+ T lymphocytes from the unexposed donor were collected before the COVID-19 pandemic (2011-2018). These TCRs are of unknown antigen specificity. Sequencing used CD4+ T cells from blood, cultured in vitro. These receptors were collected from a human donor in good health.

The genes are TRBV18 and TRBJ1-1, with 11 positions matching TRBD1. Germline assignment: CDR1 KGHSH and CDR2 LQKENI. This CDR3 comprises 15 residues. J lost 4 bases, V lost 3 bases, and 4 bases had no gene match. In nucleotides, the CDR3 is TGTGCCAGCTCACCGGGACAGGGGGGAGGCACTGAAGCTTTCTTT. This encodes CASSPGQGGGTEAFF.

CDR3 sequence reads: CASSWEAGVGDYGYTF. In DNA, the CDR3 is TGTGCCAGCAGTTGGGAGGCAGGCGTAGGGGACTATGGCTACACCTTC. This chain joins TRBV6-2 or TRBV6-3 and TRBJ1-2; D is possibly TRBD1 (5 bases). The CDR3 has 16 amino acids. The V end was cut by 4 bases, the J end by 3 bases, with 18 bases between. Germline V lookup: CDR1 MNHEY, CDR2 SVGEGT.

The chain employs TRBV10-3 and TRBJ1-2; a possible D gene is TRBD1 (5 bases). The V gene's germline CDR1 is ENHRY and CDR2 SYGVKD. CDR3 length: 14 residues. The germline V and J ends were trimmed by 3 bases and 5 bases, with 13 bases remaining between them. The CDR3 coding sequence is TGTGCCATCAGTGAACAGGTTGGGCCTTATGGCTACACCTTC. Protein product: CAISEQVGPYGYTF.

This clonotype has more than one count but fewer than ten. The CDR3 DNA reads as TGTGCCAGCAGTTACGGCGAAAACTATGGCTACACCTTC. Its translation: CASSYGENYGYTF. The chain employs TRBV6-5 and TRBJ1-2, with D hard to call. Trimming took off 2 bases at V and 2 bases at J, with 6 bases between the two ends. CDR1 is MNHEY, CDR2 SVGAGI, per germline. The CDR3 sequence is 13 residues long.

The chain combines TRBV6-5 with TRBJ1-1; D ambiguous. Germline CDR1 MNHEY, CDR2 SVGAGI. V lost 4 bases to trimming and J lost 0 bases, with 9 bases between them. This CDR3 is built from 14 residues. The CDR3 DNA reads TGTGCCAGCAGTTTTCAGACCTTGAACACTGAAGCTTTCTTT. Translating gives CASSFQTLNTEAFF.

V usage is TRBV12-1 and J usage is TRBJ1-2; the listed D gene, TRBD1, was not tested against the DNA. TRBV12-1 is a pseudogene locus. CDR3 length: 13 amino acids. The CDR3 DNA sequence: TGTGCCAGCAGCTTGGGGGGCGGAAAGGGCTACACCTTC. Its protein is CASSLGGGKGYTF.

This rearrangement joins TRBV7-9 to TRBJ2-7; D may be TRBD2 (5 bases). V was trimmed by 5 bases and J by 2 bases, leaving 13 bases between them. The CDR3 has 14 residues. The V gene's germline CDR1 is SEHNR and CDR2 FQNEAQ (reference sequence). This chain's CDR3 is CASSANRETYEQYF. The CDR3, as DNA: TGTGCCAGCAGCGCAAACCGGGAAACCTACGAGCAGTACTTC. The full variable domain, in which reference TRBV7-9 and TRBJ2-7 provide the parts outside the CDR3, is DTGVSQNPRHKITKRGQNVTFRCDPISEHNRLYWYRQTLGQGPEFLTYFQNEAQLEKSRLLSDRFSAERPKGSFSTLEIQRTEQGDSAMYLCASSANRETYEQYFGPGTRLTVT.

This clonotype has a handful of counts. V is TRBV19 and J is TRBJ1-5; the D gene is possibly TRBD1 (6 bases). The germline V gene encodes CDR1 LNHDA and CDR2 SQIVND (reference sequence). The CDR3 loop spans 15 amino acids. V dropped 3 bases and J dropped 5 bases, with 14 bases sitting between them. CDR3 sequence reads: CASSIIRGRDQPQHF. The CDR3 nucleotides are TGTGCCAGTAGTATTATCAGGGGAAGGGATCAGCCCCAGCATTTT.

The chain joins TRBV20-1 to TRBJ1-5, with D hard to call. Trimming took 1 base from V and 6 from J, leaving 10 bases between them. This CDR3 is 13 amino acids long. Germline V gene lookup returns CDR1 DFQATT and CDR2 SNEGSKA (reference sequence). Here the CDR3 DNA reads TGCAGTGCTAGAGCTTCCCGAGTTCAGCCCCAGCATTTT. This sequence encodes CSARASRVQPQHF.

In its sample, this clonotype ranks as medium-sized. The J gene is TRBJ1-2, the V gene TRBV6-5; D is unresolved. Per the germline V gene, CDR1 is MNHEY and CDR2 is SVGAGI. V lost 2 bases to trimming and J lost 4 bases, with 11 bases between them. The CDR3 is 14 residues long. The DNA for the CDR3 is TGTGCCAGCAGTTACCGAGGATCGCGCTATGGCTACACCTTC. It is translated as CASSYRGSRYGYTF.